A single sample is the source of the 22 T cell receptor beta chains below, sequenced in a study of cytotoxic CD8 clonotypes in ibrutinib-treated CLL. The repertoire was sequenced with immunoSEQ multiplex PCR; TCRdb's copy has only in-frame clones and lacks some. The profile shows 29,000 or so clones, around 76% of them singletons. The sequenced sample was PBMCs, obtained after 36 months of ibrutinib treatment. These receptors all stem from a human donor with chronic lymphocytic leukemia.

The V gene is TRBV7-2, the J gene TRBJ2-7; possible D gene TRBD2, 5 bases. Germline assignment: CDR1 SGHTA and CDR2 FQGNSA. Trimming shortened V by 5 bases and J by 0 bases, and 11 bases separated the two germline ends. The CDR3 length is 14 residues. The CDR3 sequence is CASSLDRGSYEQYF. The CDR3 DNA reads as TGTGCCAGCAGCCTCGACCGGGGCTCCTACGAGCAGTACTTC.

V gene TRBV5-1 combines with J gene TRBJ2-2, with 9 nucleotides matching TRBD1. Unmatched junction bases numbered 11, after V lost 4 bases and J lost 4 bases. This CDR3 region has 17 residues. CDR1 is SGHRS, CDR2 YFSETQ, per germline. The CDR3 DNA reads TGCGCCAGCAGCCGATCGGGACAGGGACGGGGCACCGGGGAGCTGTTTTTT. It is translated as CASSRSGQGRGTGELFF.

This clone was observed a single time. This chain uses TRBV6-5 with TRBJ1-2, with D possibly matching TRBD1 (5 bases). V gave up 0 bases and J gave up 3 bases, with 8 bases separating them. The CDR3 has 14 residues. Per the germline V gene, CDR1 is MNHEY and CDR2 is SVGAGI. The CDR3 here is CASSYSGADYGYTF. The CDR3 DNA follows: TGTGCCAGCAGTTACTCAGGGGCGGACTATGGCTACACCTTC.

This clone turned up a few times. V usage is TRBV19 and J usage is TRBJ2-1, with 8 bases matching TRBD2. CDR1 is LNHDA, CDR2 SQIVND, per germline (reference sequence). Losses at the gene ends were 6 bases for V and 0 bases for J; bases not matched to a gene: 4. The CDR3 runs to 15 residues. Here the CDR3 DNA reads TGTGCCAGTAGAGATCGGGGGGGCTCCTACAATGAGCAGTTCTTC. The encoded protein is CASRDRGGSYNEQFF.

CDR3 loop: CASSQTPSYEQYF. The CDR3 DNA is TGTGCCAGCAGCCAAACGCCTTCCTACGAGCAGTACTTC. V and J are TRBV7-2 and TRBJ2-7; D is undetermined. The CDR3 is made up of 13 amino acids. From germline, CDR1 is SGHTA and CDR2 FQGNSA. Trimming cost V 5 bases and J 1 base, with 9 bases left between them.

This clone has only one observation. This chain links TRBV14 with TRBJ1-4; no definite D call. CDR3 length: 15 residues. CDR1 is SGHDN, CDR2 FVKESK, per germline. V was pared by 1 base and J by 0 bases, with 6 bases between. CDR3 DNA sequence: TGTGCCAGCAGCCAAGCCTGGACAACTAATGAAAAACTGTTTTTT. Its protein is CASSQAWTTNEKLFF.

In DNA form, the CDR3 reads TGTGCCTGGAGTCCGGAAGGGGACGAGCAGTACTTC. It codes for CAWSPEGDEQYF. The V call is TRBV30, the J call TRBJ2-7, with D possibly matching TRBD1 (5 bases). CDR1 and CDR2 (germline): GTSNPN, SVGIG (reference sequence). The length of the CDR3 is 12 residues. V was shortened by 2 bases and J by 5 bases, with 10 bases between the two germline ends. Complete variable domain (other parts from reference TRBV30 and TRBJ2-7): SQTIHQWPATLVQPVGSPLSLECTVEGTSNPNLYWYRQAAGRGLQLLFYSVGIGQISSEVPQNLSASRPQDRQFILSSKKLLLSDSGFYLCAWSPEGDEQYFGPGTRLTVT.

V gene TRBV7-9 combines with J gene TRBJ2-5; tentatively, D is TRBD2 (6 bases). Germline V lookup: CDR1 SEHNR, CDR2 FQNEAQ (reference sequence). The CDR3 runs to 16 residues. V shed 5 bases and J shed 0 bases, with 16 bases lying between them. Here the CDR3 DNA reads TGTGCCAGCAGCCCCGGGGGATGGGATAACCAAGAGACCCAGTACTTC. It translates to CASSPGGWDNQETQYF.

This chain links TRBV5-6 with TRBJ2-3; possibly TRBD1 or TRBD2 for D (6 bases each). The V end lost 5 bases, the J end lost 8 bases, and 18 bases lay between the germline ends. The CDR3 contains 14 residues. Germline V CDR1 and CDR2: SGHDT, YYEEEE. CDR3 sequence (DNA): TGTGCCAGCAGTCCCTCCGGGGGCGAGGGTACGCAGTATTTT. Residues: CASSPSGGEGTQYF.

V gene TRBV29-1 combines with J gene TRBJ1-5; D unclear. The CDR3 covers 13 residues. V was clipped by 4 bases and J by 0 bases, with 7 bases between them. Germline CDR1 SQVTM, CDR2 ANQGSEA. CDR3 region: CSVVADSNQPQHF. The CDR3 bases are TGCAGCGTTGTGGCCGATAGCAATCAGCCCCAGCATTTT.

V is TRBV6-6 and J is TRBJ1-2, with 7 bases that match TRBD1. The V and J ends lost 6 bases and 5 bases, in that order; junction bases with no gene match: 15. The CDR3 sequence is 16 residues long. The V gene's germline CDR1 is MNHNY and CDR2 SVGAGI (reference sequence). CDR3 region: CASSRDGTEGSYGYTF. The CDR3 bases are TGTGCCAGCAGCCGAGATGGGACAGAGGGTTCATATGGCTACACCTTC.

This clone was seen only a few times. The V gene is TRBV7-9, the J gene TRBJ2-5; a possible D gene is TRBD2 (7 bases). The CDR3 has 16 amino acids. V lost 4 bases to trimming and J lost 4 bases, with 19 bases between them. Germline values: CDR1 SEHNR, CDR2 FQNEAQ (reference sequence). CDR3 amino acids: CASSSQGGGLRETQYF. The CDR3 DNA reads TGTGCCAGCAGCTCCCAGGGAGGGGGGCTACGAGAGACCCAGTACTTC.

The rearrangement joins TRBV29-1 to TRBJ1-4, with D possibly being TRBD1 (5 bases). The CDR3 is made up of 12 amino acids. The germline CDR1 and CDR2 sequences are SQVTM and ANQGSEA. Deletions cut 0 bases from V and 10 bases from J, with 9 bases between. CDR3 in amino acids: CSVEDLGGKLFF. CDR3 sequence (DNA): TGCAGCGTTGAAGATCTCGGGGGAAAACTGTTTTTT.

The CDR3 is CAWSVPRGGETQYF. The CDR3 coding sequence is TGTGCCTGGAGTGTACCTAGAGGGGGAGAGACCCAGTACTTC. The chain couples TRBV30 to TRBJ2-5; D is perhaps TRBD1 (6 bases). The V gene's germline CDR1 is GTSNPN and CDR2 SVGIG (reference sequence). The CDR3 has 14 amino acids. V was cut by 0 bases and J by 4 bases, with 12 bases left in between. Complete variable domain (other parts from reference TRBV30 and TRBJ2-5): SQTIHQWPATLVQPVGSPLSLECTVEGTSNPNLYWYRQAAGRGLQLLFYSVGIGQISSEVPQNLSASRPQDRQFILSSKKLLLSDSGFYLCAWSVPRGGETQYFGPGTRLLVL.

The rearrangement uses TRBV4-1 and TRBJ1-5; TRBD1 might be the D (5 bases). Germline V CDR1 and CDR2: MGHRA, YSYEKL. This CDR3 spans 15 amino acids. V lost 4 bases and J 3 bases, leaving 13 bases between the germline ends. The CDR3: CASSPWTLDNQPQHF. CDR3 nucleotide sequence: TGCGCCAGCAGCCCGTGGACACTGGACAATCAGCCCCAGCATTTT.

The CDR3 coding sequence is TGTGCCAGCAGCTTCCTACAGGGTGATACGCAGTATTTT. Translating it yields CASSFLQGDTQYF. The gene calls are TRBV7-9 and TRBJ2-3, with TRBD1 as a possible D gene (6 bases). Germline V gene data show CDR1 as SEHNR and CDR2 as FQNEAQ (reference sequence). There are 13 residues in the CDR3. V gave up 3 bases and J gave up 6 bases, with 10 bases separating them.

V gene TRBV6-5 combines with J gene TRBJ1-2; D is ambiguous. The germline V gene has CDR1 MNHEY and CDR2 SVGAGI. The CDR3 spans 15 residues. The germline V and J ends were trimmed by 5 bases and 2 bases, with 15 bases remaining between them. CDR3 sequence reads: CASSRGGSLNYGYTF. CDR3 DNA: TGTGCCAGCAGTCGCGGAGGGTCCCTAAACTATGGCTACACCTTC.

This sequence joins TRBV9 and TRBJ2-2; D unresolved. The CDR3 spans 14 residues. Deletions cut 0 bases from V and 3 bases from J, with 6 bases between. In germline, CDR1 is SGDLS, CDR2 YYNGEE. This CDR3 reads CASSVGGDTGELFF. For the CDR3, the DNA is TGTGCCAGCAGCGTAGGCGGAGACACCGGGGAGCTGTTTTTT.

The CDR3, as DNA: TGCGCCAGCAGCCAAGACAGATACGGGGCGGATGGCTACACCTTC. This codes for CASSQDRYGADGYTF. The chain couples TRBV4-3 to TRBJ1-2, with D possibly being TRBD1 (5 bases). The length of the CDR3 is 15 residues. Germline V CDR1 and CDR2: LGHNA, YSLEER. V was shortened by 0 bases and J by 6 bases, with 14 bases between the two germline ends.

In this sample, this clone turned up many times. The chain has TRBV7-9 and TRBJ1-2; perhaps TRBD1 as D (5 bases). Germline CDR1 is SEHNR and CDR2 is FQNEAQ (reference sequence). Trimming removed 3 bases from V and 4 bases from J, with 9 bases in between. The length of the CDR3 is 13 residues. This CDR3 is CASSLTGGYGYTF. CDR3 in DNA: TGTGCCAGCAGCTTGACGGGGGGCTATGGCTACACCTTC.

The chain employs TRBV14 and TRBJ1-2; D is unclear. V was clipped by 4 bases and J by 3 bases, with 9 bases between them. The CDR3 has 13 residues. Germline values: CDR1 SGHDN, CDR2 FVKESK. The CDR3 DNA reads as TGTGCCAGCAGCCCCGACCTTTACTATGGCTACACCTTC. Translating gives CASSPDLYYGYTF.

In nucleotides, the CDR3 is TGTGCCACCAGCAGAGTACAGGGTGCTGAAGCTTTCTTT. As protein: CATSRVQGAEAFF. This chain uses TRBV15 with TRBJ1-1, with D perhaps TRBD1 (6 bases). The germline V gene encodes CDR1 LNHNV and CDR2 YYDKDF (reference sequence). The CDR3 runs 13 residues. V was clipped by 1 base and J by 6 bases, with 9 bases between them.